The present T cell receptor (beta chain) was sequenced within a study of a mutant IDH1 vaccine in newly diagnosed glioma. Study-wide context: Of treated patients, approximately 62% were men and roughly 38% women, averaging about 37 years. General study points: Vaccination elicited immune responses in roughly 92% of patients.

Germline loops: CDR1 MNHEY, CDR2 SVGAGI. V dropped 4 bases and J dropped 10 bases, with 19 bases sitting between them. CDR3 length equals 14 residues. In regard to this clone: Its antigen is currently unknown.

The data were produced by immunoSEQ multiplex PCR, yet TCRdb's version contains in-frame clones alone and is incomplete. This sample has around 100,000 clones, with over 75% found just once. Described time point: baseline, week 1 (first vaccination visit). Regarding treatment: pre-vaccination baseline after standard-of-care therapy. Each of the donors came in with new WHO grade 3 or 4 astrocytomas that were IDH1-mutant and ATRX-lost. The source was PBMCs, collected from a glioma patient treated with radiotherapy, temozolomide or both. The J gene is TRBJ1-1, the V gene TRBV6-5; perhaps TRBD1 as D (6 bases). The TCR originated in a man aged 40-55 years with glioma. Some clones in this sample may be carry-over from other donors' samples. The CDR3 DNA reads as TGTGCCAGCAGTTCCCCCTCATCTTTGGGGGCAGCTTTCTTT. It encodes CASSSPSSLGAAFF.